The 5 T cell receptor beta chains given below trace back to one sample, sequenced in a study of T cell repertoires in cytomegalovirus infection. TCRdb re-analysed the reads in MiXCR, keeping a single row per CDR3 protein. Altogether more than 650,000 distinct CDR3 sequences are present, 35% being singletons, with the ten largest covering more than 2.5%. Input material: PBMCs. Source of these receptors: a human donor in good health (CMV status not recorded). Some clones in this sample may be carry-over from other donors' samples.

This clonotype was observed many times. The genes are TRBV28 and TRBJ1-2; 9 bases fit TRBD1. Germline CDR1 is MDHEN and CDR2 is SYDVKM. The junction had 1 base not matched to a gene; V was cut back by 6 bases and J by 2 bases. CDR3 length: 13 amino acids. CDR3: CASRGQGNYGYTF. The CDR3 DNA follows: TGTGCCAGCAGGGGACAGGGCAACTATGGCTACACCTTC.

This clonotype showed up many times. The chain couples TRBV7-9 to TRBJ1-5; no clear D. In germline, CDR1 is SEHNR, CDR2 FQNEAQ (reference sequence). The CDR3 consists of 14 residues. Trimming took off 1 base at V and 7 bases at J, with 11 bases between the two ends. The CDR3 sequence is CASSLEPLGQPQHF. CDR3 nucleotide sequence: TGTGCCAGCAGCTTAGAGCCCTTAGGGCAGCCCCAGCATTTT.

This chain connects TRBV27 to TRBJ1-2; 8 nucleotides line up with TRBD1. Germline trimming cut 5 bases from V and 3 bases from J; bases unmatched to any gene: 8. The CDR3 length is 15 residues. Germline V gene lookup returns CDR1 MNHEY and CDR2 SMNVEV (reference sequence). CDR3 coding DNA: TGTGCCAGCAGTCCGGCCTCGACAGGGGACTATGGCTACACCTTC. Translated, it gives CASSPASTGDYGYTF.

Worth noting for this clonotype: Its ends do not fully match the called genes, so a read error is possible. CDR3 sequence (DNA): TGTACCAGCAGCCAAGTCAGGGGTCCCTATCGTGAGCAGTACTTC. It is translated as CTSSQVRGPYREQYF. The chain links TRBV3-1 to TRBJ2-7, with TRBD1 as a possible D gene (6 bases). The CDR3 runs 15 residues. Germline assignment: CDR1 LGHDT and CDR2 YNNKEL (reference sequence).

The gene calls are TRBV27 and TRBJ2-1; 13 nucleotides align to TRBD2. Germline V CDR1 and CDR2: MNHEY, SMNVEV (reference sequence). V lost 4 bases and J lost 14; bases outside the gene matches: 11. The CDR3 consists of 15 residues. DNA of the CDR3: TGTGCCAGCAGTTCTACTAGCGGGAGGGCCGGTGTTGAGTTCTTC. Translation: CASSSTSGRAGVEFF.